Included here is one T cell receptor beta chain sequence, with context. This entry comes from a study of blood T cell repertoires in COVID-19. In the study overall: COVID-19 samples collected from the United States, Italy and Spain covered acute and convalescent phases. In each case, the material was cDNA or gDNA derived from T cells, B-cell-depleted T cells, or PBMCs.

V shed 7 bases and J shed 4 bases, with 11 bases lying between them. This CDR3 spans 13 amino acids. Germline loops: CDR1 WSHSY, CDR2 SAAADI. Original data processing: For nucleated cells, counts were estimated from reference gene primer amplification. Here immunoSEQ multiplex PCR was the method, and the copy in TCRdb shows in-frame clones only, minus some. V, J and clone size reflect that table, while D and trimming were determined from the DNA. The profile shows around 160,000 clones, over 80% of them singletons. Sequenced input: peripheral blood. The V gene is TRBV10-2, the J gene TRBJ1-5; no clear D gene. The clonotype comes from a woman in her forties with active or convalescent COVID-19. This CDR3 is CASTPSENQPQHF. The DNA for the CDR3 is TGCGCCAGCACCCCGTCCGAGAATCAGCCCCAGCATTTT.